This T cell receptor beta chain was profiled in a study of blood T cell repertoires in COVID-19. Across the study: Acute and convalescent COVID-19 specimens originated in the United States, Italy and Spain.

This table comes from immunoSEQ multiplex PCR, and its TCRdb copy is limited to in-frame clones, with some not included. The sample includes 55,000 to 85,000 clones, about nine tenths of them seen just once. The CDR3 is 15 amino acids. The J segment lost 2 bases and the V segment lost 5 bases, leaving 7 bases of the junction unmatched. Germline lookup yields CDR1 SNHLY and CDR2 FYNNEI. The V and J genes are TRBV2 and TRBJ2-7; 9 bases fit TRBD2. The sequence derives from a human donor in a cohort sampled during active COVID-19. Input material: peripheral blood. The CDR3 coding sequence is TGTGCCAGCAGTAAGACGACTAGCGGCACCTACGAGCAGTACTTC. As protein: CASSKTTSGTYEQYF. The full variable domain, its missing parts supplied by reference TRBV2 and TRBJ2-7, is EPEVTQTPSHQVTQMGQEVILRCVPISNHLYFYWYRQILGQKVEFLVSFYNNEISEKSEIFDDQFSVERPDGSNFTLKIRSTKLEDSAMYFCASSKTTSGTYEQYFGPGTRLTVT.